Listed below are T cell receptor beta chains from one sample, sequenced in a study of cytomegalovirus exposure and HLA in healthy donors. Some clones are missing from TCRdb's copy, which holds only in-frame ones; the method was immunoSEQ multiplex PCR. The sample data list approximately 50,000 clones. Material for sequencing was PBMCs. The receptors here all came from a female donor in good health and CMV-seronegative. Both conserved end residues are part of each CDR3. The order of the fields is D gene, V gene, J gene, CDR3 DNA, CDR3 protein. D genes are given only for firm matches.

-	TRBV2	TRBJ2-7	TGTGCCAGCAGTGGAGAAGGGGGGGGAAACTACGAGCAGTACTTC	CASSGEGGGNYEQYF
-	TRBV5-1	TRBJ2-2	TGCGCCAGCAGCTTCGACTACCTCACCGGGGAGCTGTTTTTT	CASSFDYLTGELFF
-	TRBV19	TRBJ1-1	TGTGCCAGTAGTATAGACCGGAGCCTTATGAACACTGAAGCTTTCTTT	CASSIDRSLMNTEAFF
TRBD2	TRBV4-1	TRBJ2-3	TGCGCCAGCAGCCAAGTCCTCGGGCGGGGGGGTCTAGGAGATACGCAGTATTTT	CASSQVLGRGGLGDTQYF
-	TRBV29-1	TRBJ1-2	TGCAGCGTTGAAGCACCCACGAGTCATGGCTACACCTTC	CSVEAPTSHGYTF
-	TRBV19	TRBJ2-7	TGTGCCAGTAGTATTAGTTTATCCGTATCCGAGCAGTACTTC	CASSISLSVSEQYF
TRBD1	TRBV5-1	TRBJ2-5	TGCGCCAGCAGCCCCCAAGGGACAGAAGAGACCCAGTACTTC	CASSPQGTEETQYF
-	TRBV6-5	TRBJ1-4	TGTGCCAGCGCTCTAAGCACCCCTAATGAAAAACTGTTTTTT	CASALSTPNEKLFF
-	TRBV5-1	TRBJ1-2	TGCGCCAGCAGCTTGGAGTGGGACACTCGTGATGGCTACACCTTC	CASSLEWDTRDGYTF
TRBD1	TRBV29-1	TRBJ1-1	TGCAGCGTTGAGGGACAGGGGGACGCTGAAGCTTTCTTT	CSVEGQGDAEAFF
-	TRBV18	TRBJ1-1	TGTGCCAGCTCACCATCGACGCAGGGATGGAACACTGAAGCTTTCTTT	CASSPSTQGWNTEAFF
TRBD2	TRBV7-2	TRBJ2-1	TGTGCCAGCAGCCCGAGCGGGGCCAACAATGAGCAGTTCTTC	CASSPSGANNEQFF
TRBD2	TRBV2	TRBJ2-5	TGTGCCAGCAGAGAGAAGACTGTAGCGGGAGGAGAGACCCAGTACTTC	CASREKTVAGGETQYF
-	TRBV12-5	TRBJ1-2	TGTGCTAGTGGTGCTGGGAGCCCCTTTAACTATGGCTACACCTTC	CASGAGSPFNYGYTF
-	TRBV7-9	TRBJ1-1	TGTGCCAGCAGCCCCGGACAGCCGCCCCCTGAAGCTTTCTTT	CASSPGQPPPEAFF
TRBD2	TRBV9	TRBJ2-3	TGTGCCAGCAGCGTAGATCCTAGCGGGGGGATCACAGATACGCAGTATTTT	CASSVDPSGGITDTQYF
-	TRBV7-2	TRBJ2-5	TGTGCCAGCAGACTCCCGATAGAGACCCAGTACTTC	CASRLPIETQYF
TRBD2	TRBV7-9	TRBJ2-2	TGTGCCAGCACAAAGAGGGAGGGTCCCGGGGAGCTGTTTTTT	CASTKREGPGELFF
TRBD2	TRBV10-3	TRBJ2-1	TGTGCCATCAGTGTACAGCGGGGTAGCTCCTACAATGAGCAGTTCTTC	CAISVQRGSSYNEQFF
-	TRBV5-6	TRBJ1-5	TGTGCCAGCAGCCGGCGGGGGGCGGTGGATCAGCCCCAGCATTTT	CASSRRGAVDQPQHF
TRBD1	TRBV19	TRBJ1-1	TGTGCCAGTAGTCTCACGGGACAGATGAACACTGAAGCTTTCTTT	CASSLTGQMNTEAFF
-	TRBV5-1	TRBJ1-3	TGCGCCAGCAGCTTCGGGGAGAGCTCTGGAAACACCATATATTTT	CASSFGESSGNTIYF
-	TRBV18	TRBJ1-2	TGTGCCAGCTCACCACAGGGGGACCATGGCTACACCTTC	CASSPQGDHGYTF
TRBD1	TRBV18	TRBJ2-5	TGTGCCAGCTCACCGTTGGACAGGGGAGAGACCCAGTACTTC	CASSPLDRGETQYF
-	TRBV5-4	TRBJ2-2	TGTGCCAGCAGCCCTGTGGGGGGCACCGGGGAGCTGTTTTTT	CASSPVGGTGELFF
-	TRBV6-1	TRBJ2-7	TGTGCCAGCAGTGAAGCGCCTGTGAGGGAGCAGTACTTC	CASSEAPVREQYF